Below are 22 T cell receptor beta chains sequenced from a single sample in a study of T cells expressing NK-cell markers. TCRdb derives one entry per CDR3 protein from the 5' RACE reads, leaving out DNA. This table lists a few hundred thousand distinct CDR3 sequences. Sequencing was carried out using blood T cells: a sorted CD56 or NKG2C T cell subset, CD4+ or CD8+ T cells, or bulk PBMC T cells (not recorded which). Receptors were obtained from a man between 18 and 35 years old in good health.

The chain carries TRBV20-1 and TRBJ1-6. The germline CDR1 and CDR2 sequences are DFQATT and SNEGSKA (reference sequence). The CDR3 is 13 amino acids. The CDR3 loop is CSVPVGGNSPLHF.

The rearrangement uses TRBV20-1 and TRBJ2-5; TCRdb picks TRBD1, but there is no DNA to check that call. Per germline, CDR1 DFQATT and CDR2 SNEGSKA (reference sequence). The CDR3 length is 13 residues. CDR3 in amino acids: CSARTGLLETQYF.

The rearrangement uses TRBV12-5 and TRBJ2-1; no DNA is available, so the TRBD2 call from TCRdb remains unchecked. CDR1 is LGHNT and CDR2 is FRNRAP in the germline V gene. The CDR3 is made up of 13 amino acids. CDR3 region: CASGRDQYNEQFF.

The gene calls are TRBV28 and TRBJ1-5; TCRdb outputs TRBD1, but without DNA this stays unchecked. The CDR3 is made up of 14 amino acids. CDR1 is MDHEN, CDR2 SYDVKM, per germline. The CDR3 protein is CASSFNGQGQPQHF.

The genes are TRBV11-2 and TRBJ2-7; TCRdb gives TRBD1 as the D gene, but with no DNA this cannot be confirmed. CDR3 length: 17 amino acids. From germline, CDR1 is SGHAT and CDR2 FQNNGV. The CDR3 sequence: CASSPTGTGLTSYEQYF.

V usage is TRBV5-1 and J usage is TRBJ2-1; the D call from TCRdb, TRBD2, cannot be confirmed without DNA. Germline V gene sequence: CDR1 SGHRS, CDR2 YFSETQ. The CDR3 has 15 amino acids. CDR3 in amino acids: CASSPGTSGTNEQFF.

The V call is TRBV6-5, the J call TRBJ1-2; TCRdb outputs TRBD1, but without DNA this stays unchecked. CDR3 length equals 17 residues. Germline lookup yields CDR1 MNHEY and CDR2 SVGAGI. CDR3 residues: CASSYGAEAIWAYGYTF.

The rearrangement joins TRBV12-3 or TRBV12-4 to TRBJ2-5. The CDR3 runs 13 residues. The CDR3 is CASSPDIEETQYF.

The chain couples TRBV12-3 or TRBV12-4 to TRBJ2-1; lacking DNA, the TRBD2 call made by TCRdb goes unchecked. This CDR3 spans 15 amino acids. This CDR3 is CASSPPGLAEHEQFF.

The rearrangement links TRBV13 to TRBJ2-7. The V gene's germline CDR1 is PRHDT and CDR2 FYEKMQ (reference sequence). The CDR3 runs 13 residues. CDR3 in amino acids: CASSLAVALEQYF.

V gene TRBV7-2 combines with J gene TRBJ2-4; TCRdb calls TRBD1, which cannot be checked without DNA. Germline CDR1 reads SGHTA; CDR2 reads FQGNSA. This CDR3 spans 17 amino acids. CDR3 sequence reads: CASSLWPRDRGKNIQYF.

The V gene is TRBV7-8, the J gene TRBJ2-2; TCRdb names TRBD2, which stays unverified in the absence of DNA. Germline assignment: CDR1 SGHVS and CDR2 FQNEAQ. CDR3 length equals 18 residues. CDR3 amino acids: CASSLAPGTRGNTGELFF.

The chain uses TRBV5-1 and TRBJ2-1; TCRdb's D call of TRBD1 is untestable without DNA. The CDR3 length is 15 residues. Germline V lookup: CDR1 SGHRS, CDR2 YFSETQ. This CDR3 reads CASSSTGESYNEQFF.

V and J are TRBV4-3 and TRBJ2-5; TCRdb calls TRBD2, which cannot be checked without DNA. Germline-derived CDR1 and CDR2 are LGHNA and YSLEER. This CDR3 spans 18 amino acids. The CDR3 is CASSQVPSGGGPGVAQYF.

Here the CDR3 reads CASSSGTSGKPSTDTQYF. The V and J genes are TRBV11-1 and TRBJ2-3; TCRdb indicates TRBD2, and absent DNA this call remains unverified. CDR3 length: 18 residues. Germline V gives CDR1 SGHAT, CDR2 FQDESV (reference sequence).

This chain uses TRBV12-3 or TRBV12-4 with TRBJ1-2; with no DNA, the TCRdb D assignment of TRBD1 cannot be verified. This CDR3 is built from 16 residues. The CDR3 sequence: CASALTPGQGPYGYTF.

V is TRBV5-6 and J is TRBJ2-1; TCRdb's assignment of TRBD1 cannot be checked, as there is no DNA. Germline CDR1 reads SGHDT; CDR2 reads YYEEEE. CDR3 length: 15 residues. The CDR3 spells CASSLTGMGWNEQFF. The full variable domain, rest sourced from reference TRBV5-6 and TRBJ2-1, is DAGVTQSPTHLIKTRGQQVTLRCSPKSGHDTVSWYQQALGQGPQFIFQYYEEEERQRGNFPDRFSGHQFPNYSSELNVNALLLGDSALYLCASSLTGMGWNEQFFGPGTRLTVL.

The chain has TRBV29-1 and TRBJ2-1. CDR3 size: 15 residues. The germline V gene has CDR1 SQVTM and CDR2 ANQGSEA. This CDR3 is CSVEDFLRTYNEQFF.

This chain joins TRBV24-1 and TRBJ2-1; the D gene TCRdb calls, TRBD1, cannot be checked with no DNA. The CDR3 sequence is 16 residues long. CDR1 and CDR2 (germline): KGHDR, SFDVKD. The CDR3 loop reads CATSDPGTGFNNEQFF.

V usage is TRBV12-3 or TRBV12-4 and J usage is TRBJ1-1; the D call from TCRdb, TRBD1, cannot be confirmed without DNA. The CDR3 length is 14 residues. The CDR3 protein is CASSPRDRTAEAFF.

CDR3 sequence: CASSLSGPLHF. This chain uses TRBV5-1 with TRBJ1-6; TCRdb designates TRBD1, a call that cannot be tested without DNA. In germline, CDR1 is SGHRS, CDR2 YFSETQ. CDR3 length equals 11 residues.

V is TRBV7-8 and J is TRBJ2-6; as DNA is missing, the TRBD2 call by TCRdb cannot be tested. Germline-derived CDR1 and CDR2 are SGHVS and FQNEAQ. There are 18 residues in the CDR3. The CDR3 here is CASSPRLAASSGANVLTF. Based on the CDR3 plus reference TRBV7-8 and TRBJ2-6, the full variable domain is GAGVSQSPRYKVAKRGQDVALRCDPISGHVSLFWYQQALGQGPEFLTYFQNEAQLDKSGLPSDRFFAERPEGSVSTLKIQRTQQEDSAVYLCASSPRLAASSGANVLTFGAGSRLTVL.